The clone carrying this T cell receptor (beta chain) was detected a few times. What it binds is unknown. The sample originates from a study of T cells after yellow fever vaccination. As for the study in general: The fractions with low cell numbers were processed using SMART-Seq v4 Ultra Low Input.

The length of the CDR3 is 17 residues. CDR1 and CDR2 from the germline V gene are MNHEY and SVGEGT. V was clipped by 2 bases and J by 4 bases; unmatched bases: 7. Generation of TCR cDNA used 5'RACE template switching (which added a universal primer site and UMIs). TCRdb fed the 5' RACE reads into MiXCR, producing one record per CDR3 protein. The table shows 500,000 to 550,000 distinct CDR3 sequences, with 20% to 25% occurring only once. Study outcomes and limitations: At 95% to 97% for CD4 and 88% for CD8, most primary-vaccination clones showed up again after the booster.

The rearrangement uses TRBV6-2 or TRBV6-3 and TRBJ2-2; 10 bases match TRBD2. The TCR was taken from a man aged 18-30 years who received the YFV17D yellow fever vaccine. The sequenced sample was PBMCs, obtained 21 days after the first yellow fever vaccination. Here the CDR3 DNA reads TGTGCCAGCAGTTACCCAGCGGGGGGGCCGGGCACCGGGGAGCTGTTTTTT. Amino acid sequence: CASSYPAGGPGTGELFF.